Reported below is one T cell receptor (beta chain). Its specificity is unknown. This sample is drawn from a study of CD8+ T cells in alopecia areata. Following RNA extraction, reverse transcription yielded cDNA that acted as the sequencing template. The table came from immunoSEQ multiplex PCR; TCRdb's copy has only in-frame clones and leaves some out. The sample has fewer than 110,000 clones, 84% seen once; the top ten hold over 20%. V lost 8 bases and J 6 bases, leaving 13 bases between the germline ends. This CDR3 is built from 11 residues. From germline, CDR1 is GTSNPN and CDR2 SVGIG (reference sequence). Noted treatment: oral pan-JAK inhibitor, 5-10 mg twice daily. Study-level findings and limits: On tofacitinib, scalp clonality and expanded CD8+ clones among top 100 fell significantly.

The chain recombines TRBV30 with TRBJ1-2; no clear D gene. The source is a human donor with alopecia areata. The input for sequencing was CD8+ T cells sorted from blood, taken at week 24, from a patient treated with tofacitinib. CDR3 nucleotide sequence: TGTGCCCTCAAACGGGGTAATGGCTACACCTTC. Translating it yields CALKRGNGYTF.